These T cell receptor beta chains were read from a single sample in a study of blood T cell repertoires in COVID-19. Assay: immunoSEQ multiplex PCR; the TCRdb copy retains only in-frame clones and omits some. The sample has about 270,000 clones; around 88% are singletons. What was sequenced was peripheral blood. The receptor source for this set is an elderly woman with COVID-19, enrolled during active disease. Both conserved end residues are part of each CDR3. The D gene is left open where the match is weak. Some rows mark clone size as missing; the rest say once, few, many or name a class of expanded clone.

TRBJ1-2	-	-	TRBV7-8	CASSKRLDRANYGYTF	TGTGCCAGCAGCAAACGGCTGGACAGAGCTAACTATGGCTACACCTTC
TRBJ1-2	TRBD1	-	TRBV28	CASRELQGAGYTF	TGTGCCAGCAGGGAACTTCAGGGGGCTGGCTACACCTTC
TRBJ1-4	TRBD1	-	TRBV3-1/TRBV3-2	CASRRQGAGEKLFF	TGTGCCAGCAGACGACAGGGGGCAGGTGAAAAACTGTTTTTT
TRBJ2-2	-	-	TRBV7-9	CASSLEARAELFF	TGTGCCAGCAGCTTAGAAGCGAGGGCGGAGCTGTTTTTT
TRBJ1-1	TRBD1	-	TRBV7-9	CASSLARDSEAFF	TGTGCCAGCAGCTTAGCCAGGGACAGTGAAGCTTTCTTT
TRBJ2-1	-	-	TRBV4-2	CASSQEAGESYNEQFF	TGTGCCAGCAGCCAAGAGGCAGGGGAATCCTACAATGAGCAGTTCTTC
TRBJ1-2	TRBD1	-	TRBV20-1	CSASGTGSNYGYTF	TGCAGTGCTAGTGGGACAGGGAGTAACTATGGCTACACCTTC
TRBJ1-4	TRBD1	-	TRBV28	CASSFRTGSEKLFF	TGTGCCAGCAGTTTCCGGACAGGGAGTGAAAAACTGTTTTTT
TRBJ1-2	-	once	TRBV12-3/TRBV12-4	CASSLTGNYGYTF	TGTGCCAGCAGTCTAACAGGGAACTATGGCTACACCTTC
TRBJ2-4	-	-	TRBV19	CASSISDIQYF	TGTGCCAGTAGTATTTCGGACATTCAGTACTTC
TRBJ1-6	-	-	TRBV6-5	CASTGGDSPLHF	TGTGCCAGCACCGGAGGCGATTCACCCCTCCACTTT
TRBJ1-4	TRBD1	few	TRBV27	CASLPSGGINEKLFF	TGTGCCAGCCTACCGTCAGGGGGAATTAATGAAAAACTGTTTTTT
TRBJ1-6	-	-	TRBV6-6	CASVLQGRNSPLHF	TGTGCCAGCGTTTTGCAGGGGAGAAATTCACCCCTCCACTTT
TRBJ1-5	TRBD1	few	TRBV7-9	CASSSGWGQDNQPQHF	TGTGCCAGCAGCTCGGGGTGGGGACAGGACAATCAGCCCCAGCATTTT
TRBJ2-1	-	-	TRBV7-9	CASSLARVSYNEQFF	TGTGCCAGCAGCTTAGCGAGGGTATCCTACAATGAGCAGTTCTTC
TRBJ1-2	-	few	TRBV5-6	CASSLDGYGYTF	TGTGCCAGCAGCTTGGACGGCTATGGCTACACCTTC
TRBJ2-7	-	-	TRBV14	CASSHKTYEQYF	TGTGCCAGCAGCCATAAAACCTACGAGCAGTACTTC
TRBJ2-4	TRBD1	once	TRBV5-1	CASSSTSGGGVRNIQYF	TGCGCCAGCAGCTCTACCTCAGGGGGCGGGGTGCGAAACATTCAGTACTTC
TRBJ1-3	-	-	TRBV11-2	CASSLGAYPGNTIYF	TGTGCCAGCAGCTTAGGGGCGTATCCTGGAAACACCATATATTTT
TRBJ1-3	-	-	TRBV29-1	CSVGASGNTIYF	TGCAGCGTTGGCGCATCGGGAAACACCATATATTTT
TRBJ2-2	-	-	TRBV3-1/TRBV3-2	CASSQGQVPGELFF	TGTGCCAGCAGCCAAGGACAGGTCCCCGGGGAGCTGTTTTTT
TRBJ1-4	-	few	TRBV7-2	CASSAGQLNEKLFF	TGTGCCAGCAGCGCCGGACAGCTTAATGAAAAACTGTTTTTT
TRBJ1-2	TRBD1	-	TRBV19	CASRPGQGGNYGYTF	TGTGCCAGTAGGCCGGGACAGGGGGGAAACTATGGCTACACCTTC
TRBJ2-7	TRBD2	-	TRBV7-8	CASSLLGEGFEEQYF	TGTGCCAGCAGCTTATTAGGGGAGGGTTTTGAGGAGCAGTACTTC
TRBJ2-3	-	once	TRBV7-9	CASSFQSTDTQYF	TGTGCCAGCAGCTTTCAGAGCACAGATACGCAGTATTTT
TRBJ2-5	TRBD2	-	TRBV5-4	CASSVGGEETQYF	TGTGCCAGCAGCGTCGGGGGGGAAGAGACCCAGTACTTC
TRBJ1-6	-	-	TRBV2	CASSPPTGTKSNSPLHF	TGTGCCAGCAGTCCTCCGACGGGAACTAAGTCCAATTCACCCCTCCACTTT
TRBJ2-2	TRBD2	-	TRBV6-2/TRBV6-3	CASSYVTGGINTGELFF	TGTGCCAGCAGTTACGTCACCGGGGGGATCAACACCGGGGAGCTGTTTTTT
TRBJ1-3	-	-	TRBV19	CASSIGFTGPGNTIYF	TGTGCCAGTAGTATAGGGTTCACAGGGCCTGGAAACACCATATATTTT
TRBJ1-3	-	-	TRBV6-5	CASVGLSSGNTIYF	TGTGCCAGCGTGGGGCTGAGCTCTGGAAACACCATATATTTT
TRBJ1-4	-	few	TRBV5-5	CASSLGGPSIVGKLFF	TGTGCCAGCAGCTTGGGCGGGCCTAGCATAGTCGGAAAACTGTTTTTT
TRBJ2-7	TRBD1	-	TRBV10-3	CAISPRDSSYEQYF	TGTGCCATCAGCCCCCGGGACAGCTCCTACGAGCAGTACTTC
TRBJ2-7	-	-	TRBV21-1	CASSARTVLYEQYF	TGTGCCAGCAGCGCCCGGACAGTACTCTACGAGCAGTACTTC
TRBJ2-1	TRBD1	-	TRBV10-3	CATWRTGAENEQFF	TGTGCCACCTGGCGGACAGGGGCCGAGAATGAGCAGTTCTTC
TRBJ2-2	-	-	TRBV2	CASSVSGVNTGELFF	TGTGCCAGCAGTGTTTCAGGTGTTAACACCGGGGAGCTGTTTTTT
TRBJ1-2	-	-	TRBV6-6	CASSQRQETYGYTF	TGTGCCAGCAGTCAACGACAGGAGACCTATGGCTACACCTTC
TRBJ1-5	TRBD1	-	TRBV7-7	CASSAHLSGTGGAKQPQHF	TGTGCCAGCAGCGCCCACCTCAGCGGGACAGGGGGCGCGAAACAGCCCCAGCATTTT
TRBJ2-2	TRBD1	-	TRBV5-5	CASSLAPDRGIGELFF	TGTGCCAGCAGCTTGGCCCCGGACAGGGGAATCGGGGAGCTGTTTTTT
TRBJ1-3	TRBD1	-	TRBV6-5	CASSYQGGLRNTIYF	TGTGCCAGCAGTTATCAGGGGGGATTGAGAAACACCATATATTTT
TRBJ1-1	-	once	TRBV14	CASSPLRGLNTEAFF	TGTGCCAGCAGCCCTCTCAGGGGATTGAACACTGAAGCTTTCTTT
TRBJ1-6	-	once	TRBV21-1	CASSTGRWVSPLHF	TGTGCCAGCAGTACAGGGAGATGGGTGTCACCCCTCCACTTT
TRBJ1-4	TRBD1	-	TRBV3-1/TRBV3-2	CASSQAGQGKEKLFF	TGTGCCAGCAGCCAGGCGGGACAGGGGAAAGAAAAACTGTTTTTT
TRBJ2-2	TRBD2	once	TRBV18	CASSWTSGVNTGELFF	TGTGCCAGCTCATGGACTAGCGGGGTGAACACCGGGGAGCTGTTTTTT
TRBJ1-6	-	-	TRBV27	CASRGEGSYNSPLHF	TGTGCCAGCAGGGGCGAAGGCTCCTATAATTCACCCCTCCACTTT
TRBJ1-4	-	-	TRBV10-3	CAISESPGNEKLFF	TGTGCCATCAGTGAGTCCCCAGGAAATGAAAAACTGTTTTTT